This TCR beta chain is drawn from a study of glioma-infiltrating T cells after dendritic cell vaccination (TCRdb year 2016). Turning to the overall study: Of the roughly 15 glioblastoma patients in the cohort, all drawn from Phase I and II dendritic cell vaccination trials, 9 were newly diagnosed and 6 had recurrent disease. Each patient got three intradermal injections of the dendritic cell vaccine, spaced at biweekly intervals, in the arm below the axilla. The vaccine was prepared from monocyte-derived dendritic cells that were cultured for 6 to 7 days with IL-4 and GM-CSF and then pulsed overnight with autologous tumor lysate. In glioblastoma patients vaccinated with dendritic cells, deep sequencing of TCR beta CDR3 regions served to measure the amount of tumor-infiltrating lymphocytes and to compare repertoires between tumor and blood. Between about 2002 and 2013, the patients were given dendritic cell vaccination pulsed with autologous tumor lysate. Survival after dendritic cell vaccination was correlated with TCR sequencing metrics such as TIL content and the overlap between tumor and blood repertoires. Study-level results and caveats: Higher estimated pretreatment TIL content predicted longer time to progression and overall survival after dendritic cell vaccination. The cohort was small and heterogeneous, with few patients having full blood and tumor sets and even fewer initial-recurrent tumor pairs. The three-group TCR overlap response model was described as speculative and requiring prospective validation. No direct relationship between TCR clonality and survival was found, suggesting a diverse polyclonal response may matter.

Patients were selected for having adequate residual fresh-frozen tumor tissue and more than two years of available survival data. An isocitrate dehydrogenase mutation was not carried by any of the glioblastoma patients, although molecular status was otherwise variable. PBMC were collected before vaccination, two weeks after the third vaccination, and at tumor progression if tumor progression occurred. Genomic DNA was extracted with the Qiagen DNeasy Blood extraction Kit. Inclusive of the bounding cysteine and phenylalanine, the CDR3 is 17 residues long. The DNA shown is the 51-base CDR3, in frame from base 1. The CDR1 and CDR2 encoded by the germline V gene (reference sequence) are LNHDA and SQIVND. V is cut back by 4 bases and J by 0 bases, with 7 bases in the junction unmatched. Using the immunoSEQ assay, TCRB CDR3 regions were amplified from roughly 2.1 micrograms of genomic DNA, or from all available DNA when less than that was on hand. The multiplex PCR relied on 60 forward primers for TCR V beta segments and 13 reverse primers for J beta segments. Synthetic control templates were spiked into each sample at limiting dilution to estimate reads per starting template. Sequencing produced 87 bp reads on the Illumina HiSeq System. The study's own analysis went as follows. PCR and sequencing errors were removed by a nearest neighbor algorithm that merged closely related sequences. TCR overlap was measured as the percentage of unique tumor TCR beta sequences also present in the same patient's peripheral blood. TCRdb took this table from immuneACCESS and kept in-frame rearrangements with V and J called. Such tables lack part of the clones; where checked against another copy, unresolved V genes explain under half of the gap, and the rest is unexplained. D and trimming come from the DNA, and the V and J calls and clone size come from that table. Here the sample has some 70,000 clones; 81% occur a single time. The ten largest clones take up approximately 7.9% of the sample.

Comments on this clone: Which antigen it targets is not known. No base quality values were provided; no much bigger clone lies one nucleotide off.

The source is a human donor with glioblastoma. The chain joins TRBV19 to TRBJ2-1; 9 central bases correspond to TRBD2. The material was blood, obtained before dendritic cell vaccination. This receptor has the CDR3 CASSTLEAGGSYNEQFF. The sequenced DNA: TGTGCCAGTAGTACCCTAGAAGCGGGGGGCTCCTACAATGAGCAGTTCTTC.